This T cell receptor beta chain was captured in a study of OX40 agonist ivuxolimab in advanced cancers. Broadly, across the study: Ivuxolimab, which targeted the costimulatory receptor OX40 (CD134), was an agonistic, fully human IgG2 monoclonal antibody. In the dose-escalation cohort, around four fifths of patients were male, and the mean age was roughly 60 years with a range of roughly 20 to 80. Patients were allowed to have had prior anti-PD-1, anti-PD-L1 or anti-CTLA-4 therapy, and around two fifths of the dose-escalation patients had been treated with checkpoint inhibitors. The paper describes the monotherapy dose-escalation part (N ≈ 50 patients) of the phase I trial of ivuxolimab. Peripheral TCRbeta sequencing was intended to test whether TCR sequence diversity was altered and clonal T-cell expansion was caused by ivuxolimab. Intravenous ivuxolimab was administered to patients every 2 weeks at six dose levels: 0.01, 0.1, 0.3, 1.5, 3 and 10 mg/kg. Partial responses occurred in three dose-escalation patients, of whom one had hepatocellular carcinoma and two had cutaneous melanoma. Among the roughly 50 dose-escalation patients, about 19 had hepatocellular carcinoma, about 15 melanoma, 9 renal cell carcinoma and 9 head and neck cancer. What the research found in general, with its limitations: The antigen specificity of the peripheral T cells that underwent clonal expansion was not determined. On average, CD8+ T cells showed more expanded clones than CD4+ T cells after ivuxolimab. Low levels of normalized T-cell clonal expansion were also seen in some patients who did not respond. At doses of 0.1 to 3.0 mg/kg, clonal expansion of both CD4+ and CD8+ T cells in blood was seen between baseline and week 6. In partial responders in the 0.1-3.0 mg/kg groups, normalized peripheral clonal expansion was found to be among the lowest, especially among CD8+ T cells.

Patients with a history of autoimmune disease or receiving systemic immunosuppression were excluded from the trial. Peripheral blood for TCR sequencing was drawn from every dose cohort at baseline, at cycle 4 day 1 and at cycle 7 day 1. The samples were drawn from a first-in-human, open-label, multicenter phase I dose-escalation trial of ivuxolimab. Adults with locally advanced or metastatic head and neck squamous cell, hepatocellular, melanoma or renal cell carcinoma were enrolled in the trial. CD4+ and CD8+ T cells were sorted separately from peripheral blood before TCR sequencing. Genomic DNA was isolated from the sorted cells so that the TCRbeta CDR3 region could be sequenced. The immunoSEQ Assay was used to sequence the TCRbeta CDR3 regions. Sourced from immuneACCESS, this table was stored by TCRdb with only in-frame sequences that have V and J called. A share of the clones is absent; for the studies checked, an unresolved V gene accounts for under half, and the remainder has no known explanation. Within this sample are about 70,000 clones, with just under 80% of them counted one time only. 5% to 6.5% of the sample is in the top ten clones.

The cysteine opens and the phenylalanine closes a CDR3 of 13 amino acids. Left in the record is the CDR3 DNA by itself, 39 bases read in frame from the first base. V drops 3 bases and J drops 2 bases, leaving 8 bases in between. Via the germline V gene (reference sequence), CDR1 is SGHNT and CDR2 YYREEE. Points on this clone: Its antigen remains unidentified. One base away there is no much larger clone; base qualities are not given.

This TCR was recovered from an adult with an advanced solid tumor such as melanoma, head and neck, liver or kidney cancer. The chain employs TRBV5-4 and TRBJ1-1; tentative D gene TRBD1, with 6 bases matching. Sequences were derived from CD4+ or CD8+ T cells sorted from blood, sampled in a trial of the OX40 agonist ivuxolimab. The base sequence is TGTGCCAGCAGCTGGACAGCAAACACTGAAGCTTTCTTT. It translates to CASSWTANTEAFF.